The 15 T cell receptor beta chains listed next were all sequenced from one sample in a study of cytomegalovirus exposure and HLA in healthy donors. Vbeta (60) and Jbeta (13) primers were used in the PCR. Method: immunoSEQ multiplex PCR; TCRdb's copy keeps in-frame clones and lacks some. The profile covers over 100,000 clones, with roughly 63% appearing a single time and 10% taken by the ten largest. Sequences were obtained from PBMCs. These receptors originate from a man aged 40-49 years in good health and CMV-seropositive.

In this sample, this clone turned up a few times. The chain recombines TRBV5-1 with TRBJ2-7; 7 nucleotides match TRBD1. The CDR3 sequence is 15 residues long. J gave up 4 bases and V 0 bases, and 7 bases lay outside the gene matches. The germline gives CDR1 SGHRS, CDR2 YFSETQ. The CDR3 protein is CASSLGGDSHYEQYF. DNA for the CDR3: TGCGCCAGCAGCTTGGGAGGGGACAGCCATTACGAGCAGTACTTC.

The chain uses TRBV21-1 and TRBJ2-7; whether TRBD1, the table's D call, matches the DNA was not checked. TRBV21-1 is a recognized pseudogene. The CDR3 covers 16 residues. The CDR3 sequence: CASSKNPGARTYEQYF. As DNA, the CDR3 is TGTGCCAGCAGCAAGAACCCAGGGGCGCGGACCTACGAGCAGTACTTC.

This clone was seen only a few times. The chain is built from TRBV18 and TRBJ2-1; TRBD2 agrees at 9 bases. J gave up 8 bases and V 4 bases, and 15 bases lay outside the gene matches. Per germline, CDR1 KGHSH and CDR2 LQKENI. The CDR3 is 17 amino acids. CDR3 amino acids: CASSLNDGLAFMHEQFF. The CDR3, as DNA: TGTGCCAGCTCACTGAACGACGGACTAGCGTTCATGCATGAGCAGTTCTTC.

This clone has just a few counts. At the DNA level, this CDR3 is encoded by other sequences in the same sample as well. The chain uses TRBV10-3 and TRBJ2-3; 7 nucleotides line up with TRBD2. The CDR3 consists of 13 residues. The germline gives CDR1 ENHRY, CDR2 SYGVKD. V was pared by 6 bases and J by 5 bases, with 5 bases of the junction left unmatched. CDR3 in amino acids: CAIRGLEVDTQYF. CDR3 in DNA: TGTGCCATCAGAGGACTAGAGGTAGATACGCAGTATTTT.

This clone was picked up a small number of times. J is TRBJ2-5 and V is TRBV11-2, with 12 bases that match TRBD2. This CDR3 has 17 residues. Germline values: CDR1 SGHAT, CDR2 FQNNGV. The V gene end was trimmed by 1 base and the J gene end by 1 base; junction bases not matched to a gene: 4. The CDR3 loop reads CASSLALAGGGQETQYF. The DNA of the CDR3 is TGTGCCAGCAGCTTAGCACTAGCGGGAGGTGGCCAAGAGACCCAGTACTTC.

This rearrangement joins TRBV9 to TRBJ1-4, with TRBD1 identical over 7 bases. Germline lookup yields CDR1 SGDLS and CDR2 YYNGEE. The CDR3 totals 17 residues. The trim removed 4 bases at V and 0 bases at J, leaving 9 bases unmatched. The CDR3 DNA reads as TGTGCCAGCAGCCCGGGACAGAACAGAGCAACTAATGAAAAACTGTTTTTT. It translates to CASSPGQNRATNEKLFF.

This clone was detected once. The chain links TRBV28 to TRBJ1-4; 10 bases are a match to TRBD1. The CDR3 runs 14 residues. Germline V lookup: CDR1 MDHEN, CDR2 SYDVKM. V was pared by 6 bases and J by 5 bases, with 3 bases of the junction left unmatched. Written as DNA, the CDR3 is TGTGCCAGCAGGATGACAGGGGGCAATGAAAAACTGTTTTTT. It is translated as CASRMTGGNEKLFF.

This chain uses TRBV4-1 with TRBJ1-3, with 11 bases lining up with TRBD1. V shed 0 bases, J shed 2 bases, and the junction held 12 bases outside the gene matches. The length of the CDR3 is 20 residues. Germline loops: CDR1 MGHRA, CDR2 YSYEKL. The CDR3 DNA reads as TGCGCCAGCAGCCAAGATCCTCGGACAGGGGGCTGGGGTCCTGGAAACACCATATATTTT. Translated: CASSQDPRTGGWGPGNTIYF.

This chain uses TRBV7-9 with TRBJ1-1; D is undetermined. The CDR3 consists of 13 residues. The germline gives CDR1 SEHNR, CDR2 FQNEAQ (reference sequence). Trimming removed 3 bases from V and 0 bases from J, with 5 bases in between. As DNA, the CDR3 is TGTGCCAGCAGCTTCTCCGTGAACACTGAAGCTTTCTTT. This gives the protein CASSFSVNTEAFF.

This chain joins TRBV5-5 and TRBJ2-7, with 7 nucleotides matching TRBD1. This CDR3 has 14 residues. Germline V gene data show CDR1 as SGHKS and CDR2 as YYEKEE (reference sequence). Losses at the gene ends were 5 bases for V and 2 bases for J; bases not matched to a gene: 7. CDR3 loop: CASRTGIGPYEQYF. The CDR3 region has the DNA TGTGCCAGCAGGACAGGGATCGGTCCCTACGAGCAGTACTTC.

In its sample, this clone was seen once. The chain uses TRBV5-1 and TRBJ2-3; 15 nucleotides match TRBD2. Per the germline V gene, CDR1 is SGHRS and CDR2 is YFSETQ. V shed 4 bases, J shed 3 bases, and the junction held 6 bases outside the gene matches. CDR3 length: 17 amino acids. The CDR3, as DNA: TGCGCCAGCAGCCCCGGAGGACTAGCGGGGGGGACAGATACGCAGTATTTT. Protein sequence: CASSPGGLAGGTDTQYF.

In this sample, this clone turned up a few times. CDR3 sequence (DNA): TGTGCCAGCAGTCCCTACAGGTACAATCAGCCCCAGCATTTT. Translating gives CASSPYRYNQPQHF. This chain links TRBV2 with TRBJ1-5, with D possibly matching TRBD1 (5 bases). Trimming cost V 5 bases and J 3 bases, with 11 bases left between them. The CDR3 runs 14 residues. Germline V gene data show CDR1 as SNHLY and CDR2 as FYNNEI. Variable domain in full (rest from reference TRBV2 and TRBJ1-5): EPEVTQTPSHQVTQMGQEVILRCVPISNHLYFYWYRQILGQKVEFLVSFYNNEISEKSEIFDDQFSVERPDGSNFTLKIRSTKLEDSAMYFCASSPYRYNQPQHFGDGTRLSIL.

This clone was counted a single time. The CDR3 loop is CASSLEGQGSPLHF. The CDR3 DNA is TGTGCCAGCAGCTTAGAAGGACAGGGGTCACCCCTCCACTTT. V and J are TRBV7-2 and TRBJ1-6; TRBD1 matches at 9 bases. J was trimmed by 10 bases and V by 1 base; bases with no gene match: 2. This CDR3 comprises 14 residues. Germline V gene data show CDR1 as SGHTA and CDR2 as FQGNSA.

This clone was recorded a few times. The V gene is TRBV27, the J gene TRBJ2-1; 8 bases agree with TRBD2. Trimming took 6 bases from V and 6 from J; bases not matched to a gene: 16. This CDR3 contains 17 residues. Per germline, CDR1 MNHEY and CDR2 SMNVEV (reference sequence). The CDR3 nucleotides are TGTGCCAGCAGCCGAGACCAGAGCGGGGGACCCCTCAATGAGCAGTTCTTC. Translation gives CASSRDQSGGPLNEQFF.

Details on this clone: The same CDR3 arises from other DNA sequences in this sample as well. The chain joins TRBV6-5 to TRBJ1-6; D is unclear. The CDR3 consists of 14 residues. V dropped 0 bases and J dropped 7 bases, with 7 bases sitting between them. Germline loops: CDR1 MNHEY, CDR2 SVGAGI. The DNA for the CDR3 is TGTGCCAGCAGTTACTCGCCAGAAAATTCACCCCTCCACTTT. This translates into CASSYSPENSPLHF.